This is a list of T cell receptor beta chains from one sample in a study of radiation and T cells in renal cell carcinoma. Only in-frame clones appear in the TCRdb table, and some are missing; sequencing was by immunoSEQ multiplex PCR. The sample lists about 130,000 clones, approximately 90% seen once, with about 11% in the top ten. This specimen consisted of blood, obtained from a patient whose treatment included radiotherapy and nephrectomy. The receptors stem from a woman in her forties or fifties with renal cell carcinoma. Both conserved end residues are part of each CDR3. The D gene is left open where the match is weak. Some rows have no size entry. The others give once, few or many, or a class for an expanded clone.

. 14 . TRBJ2-7 TRBV18 TGTGCCAGCTCACCCGAAGTGACGACCTACGAGCAGTACTTC CASSPEVTTYEQYF
. 13 . TRBJ1-2 TRBV9 TGTGCCAGCAGCTCCCCCGGGGAGAAGGGCTACACCTTC CASSSPGEKGYTF
. 15 TRBD1 TRBJ1-4 TRBV5-4 TGTGCCAGCAGCTTGGACGGGACAGGGGGTGAAAAACTGTTTTTT CASSLDGTGGEKLFF
. 15 TRBD1 TRBJ2-5 TRBV5-1 TGCGCCAGCAGCCCTTGGACAGGAATAGCAGAGACCCAGTACTTC CASSPWTGIAETQYF
. 13 . TRBJ2-5 TRBV9 TGTGCCAGCAGCGTAGCTCCCGGGGAGACCCAGTACTTC CASSVAPGETQYF
. 13 . TRBJ1-6 TRBV30 TGTGCCTGGAGGGACAGTCCAGGAGAAGCCCTCCACTTT CAWRDSPGEALHF
. 14 TRBD1 TRBJ2-5 TRBV7-2 TGTGCCAGCAGCAAACAGGGGGCGGGCGAGACCCAGTACTTC CASSKQGAGETQYF
. 12 . TRBJ1-5 TRBV5-8 TGTGCCAGCAGCTACGGCAATCAGCCCCAGCATTTT CASSYGNQPQHF
. 14 . TRBJ2-3 TRBV19 TGTGCCAGTAGTAACCGGGTCTGGGCAGATACGCAGTATTTT CASSNRVWADTQYF
few 16 TRBD2 TRBJ2-1 TRBV29-1 TGCAGCGTTGAAGAGGCTAGCGGGGGGGCGGTTAATGAGCAGTTCTTC CSVEEASGGAVNEQFF
. 16 . TRBJ2-7 TRBV15 TGTGCCACCAGCAGAGATATCGGAGGGGGCGTATACGAGCAGTACTTC CATSRDIGGGVYEQYF
. 11 . TRBJ1-2 TRBV5-8 TGTGCCAGCAGCTATAGGACGGGCTACACCTTC CASSYRTGYTF
. 14 . TRBJ2-7 TRBV5-1 TGCGCCAGCAGCCCGGTGGACAGCAGCTACGAGCAGTACTTC CASSPVDSSYEQYF
. 14 . TRBJ2-7 TRBV5-1 TGCGCCAGCAGCTGGTCCGGGATCAACTACGAGCAGTACTTC CASSWSGINYEQYF
. 15 . TRBJ1-5 TRBV6-6 TGTGCCAGCAGTTACTCTGTTGGGGGGAATCAGCCCCAGCATTTT CASSYSVGGNQPQHF
. 16 TRBD1 TRBJ2-2 TRBV15 TGTGCCACCAGCAGTTTCGTACAGGGGATCACCGGGGAGCTGTTTTTT CATSSFVQGITGELFF
. 13 TRBD1 TRBJ2-1 TRBV6-5 TGTGCCAGCAGTTACGCCCGACAGGGAACGCCAATCTTC CASSYARQGTPIF
. 14 TRBD1 TRBJ1-4 TRBV2 TGTGCCAGCAGCGGGACAGGGTGGCGAGAAAAACTGTTTTTT CASSGTGWREKLFF
. 14 . TRBJ2-2 TRBV19 TGTGCCAGTAGTATTCAACTGAGCACCGGGGAGCTGTTTTTT CASSIQLSTGELFF
. 15 . TRBJ2-1 TRBV11-3 TGTGCCAGCAGCTTGGGGGCGGCTCCATACAATGAGCAGTTCTTC CASSLGAAPYNEQFF
. 14 . TRBJ1-2 TRBV9 TGTGCCAGCAGCGGCAGGGGCCGATTCTATGGCTACACCTTC CASSGRGRFYGYTF
. 12 . TRBJ2-1 TRBV7-9 TGTGCCAGCAGCTTAGGGGCTAGCAAACAGTTCTTC CASSLGASKQFF
. 14 . TRBJ2-7 TRBV9 TGTGCCAGCAGCTCCGGGACGTCCCTCTACGAGCAGTACTTC CASSSGTSLYEQYF
few 12 . TRBJ2-1 TRBV7-6 TGTGCCAGCAGCCTCGGGCAGACTGAGCAGTTCTTC CASSLGQTEQFF
. 15 . TRBJ2-3 TRBV25-1 TGTGCCAGCAGTGACACAGGGACTAGCACAGATACGCAGTATTTT CASSDTGTSTDTQYF
. 13 . TRBJ2-6 TRBV18 TGTGCCAGCTCACCTTCCGGGGCCAACGTCCTGACTTTC CASSPSGANVLTF
. 13 TRBD1 TRBJ1-2 TRBV7-3 TGTGCCAGCAGCTTCACAGGGGGTAGGGGCTACACCTTC CASSFTGGRGYTF
. 16 TRBD1 TRBJ1-4 TRBV4-2 TGTGCCAGCAGCCAAGTCCAGGGGGCATCGCATGAAAAACTGTTTTTT CASSQVQGASHEKLFF
. 18 . TRBJ2-1 TRBV7-9 TGTGCCAGCAGCTTAGGACCGACCGGGTTGAGCTCCTACAATGAGCAGTTCTTC CASSLGPTGLSSYNEQFF
. 15 . TRBJ1-5 TRBV6-5 TGTGCCAGCAGTTACTCTGTTGGGGGGAATCAGCCCCAGCATTTT CASSYSVGGNQPQHF
. 14 . TRBJ1-2 TRBV7-9 TGTGCCAGCACCTCATTCCAGGGCTACTATGGCTACACCTTC CASTSFQGYYGYTF
. 11 . TRBJ1-1 TRBV20-1 TGCAGTGCTAGGCCGGGGGCAGCAGCTTTCTTT CSARPGAAAFF
. 13 TRBD2 TRBJ2-1 TRBV2 TGTGCCAGCAGGAGGGAGGGGCGAGATGAGCAGTTCTTC CASRREGRDEQFF
. 14 . TRBJ2-5 TRBV9 TGTGCCAGCAGCGACCGGGCCAGTCAAGAGACCCAGTACTTC CASSDRASQETQYF
. 15 . TRBJ2-1 TRBV6-1 TGTGCCAGCAGTGAAGTGGAGACACTTAACAATGAGCAGTTCTTC CASSEVETLNNEQFF
once 17 . TRBJ1-6 TRBV28 TGTGCCAGCAGTGTTCTAGCGGAAGTATCATATAATTCACCCCTCCACTTT CASSVLAEVSYNSPLHF
. 14 . TRBJ2-5 TRBV5-4 TGTGCCAGCAGCTTGGGGGCGTCCCGGTGGGCCCAGTACTTC CASSLGASRWAQYF
. 17 TRBD2 TRBJ2-7 TRBV6-1 TGTGCCAGCAGTGAACCCCGGCTAGCGGAGAGCTCCTACGAGCAGTACTTC CASSEPRLAESSYEQYF
few 13 . TRBJ1-1 TRBV29-1 TGCAGCGTTGAAGGACAGCTGAACACTGAAGCTTTCTTT CSVEGQLNTEAFF
. 15 . TRBJ1-1 TRBV19 TGTGCCAGTAGTATTGGGGGCGGGGGTGACACTGAAGCTTTCTTT CASSIGGGGDTEAFF
once 15 TRBD1 TRBJ2-7 TRBV7-2 TGTGCCAGCAGCTTAGACAGGGGGCGCTTCTACGAGCAGTACTTC CASSLDRGRFYEQYF
. 18 . TRBJ2-3 TRBV4-2 TGTGCCAGCAGCCAAGAATGGGTGGGGAGCGGAAACACAGATACGCAGTATTTT CASSQEWVGSGNTDTQYF